This TCR beta chain was profiled in a study of cytomegalovirus exposure and HLA in healthy donors listed by TCRdb under 2017. Concerning the study at large: According to an earlier analysis of 587 of the donors, 150 million to 200 million T cells yielded 90 million to 140 million unique TCR beta sequences and about 300 Gb of sequence data. The aim of the study was to test whether cataloging public T cell receptors could identify signatures of past pathogen exposure. Roughly five DR-DQ haplotypes were treated as single units for association and clustering because of strong linkage in the cohort. Roughly 320 gigabases of sequencing data and 70 million to 95 million unique TCR sequences made up an early release that covered fewer than 650 HLA-typed donors. A later genetic analysis used genome-wide SNP genotypes for 398 of the 666 donors, treating that subset as a discovery cohort. To predict cytomegalovirus infection status, the study combined high-throughput TCR immunosequencing, statistical association of individual TCRs with disease status, and machine learning. The study used immunosequencing to profile the T cell repertoires of approximately 690 subjects and linked those repertoires to cytomegalovirus serostatus. In an earlier analysis of 500 to 650 of the donors, high-throughput TCR beta sequencing was used to judge whether each TCR beta V gene segment behaved as functional or pseudogenic. A later analysis re-examined previously published TCR beta repertoires from roughly 650 donors and added high-resolution HLA genotyping to investigate patterns of TCR occurrence. In the later analysis, no new phenotypic data were used to find candidate immune exposures; instead, reliance was placed on TCR beta sequences and their occurrence across donors. Donor age, sex, ethnicity and CMV serostatus were compiled together with the repertoire data. Of the 350 to 450 genotyped donors, 81% were placed in the genetic ancestry cluster associated with self-reported Caucasian donors. HLA typing included class I and class II loci at four-digit resolution. All discovery cohort repertoires had been generated using a single sequencing platform. Typing coverage varied by locus: about 620-640 donors for A, B, C, DRB1 and DQB1; under 550 for DQA1; 600 to 610 for DPA1; around 490 for DPB1. A separate validation cohort of 100 to 150 different subjects was used in addition to the roughly 700-subject first cohort. Among over 350 genotyped donors of the cohort, an average of approximately 230,000 unique TCR beta nucleotide sequences were sequenced per donor, roughly 20% of them non-productive.

From its cysteine to its phenylalanine, the CDR3 spans 15 amino acids. The retained sequence is limited to the CDR3, 45 bases, with the frame set at the first base. The V end gives up 10 bases and the J end 0 bases, leaving 9 bases in the junction not matched to a gene. For CDR1 and CDR2, the germline V gene lists SNHLY and FYNNEI. In this sample, this clone turned up a few times. The target of this receptor is not known. Base qualities are not provided; no much larger clone lies one nucleotide away. What the work shows at the level of the full study, not this receptor alone: Because the 87-base-pair reads could not distinguish some IMGT-functional V segments, including TRBV6-2 and TRBV6-3, those segments were excluded. A further reported finding was that TCR beta sequences accurately predicted the HLA-A and HLA-B alleles for most subjects in the first cohort. A later analysis associated 17,000 or so TCR beta sequences with specific HLA alleles at a false discovery rate of 0.05. It was suggested by the authors that the approach could potentially be generalized to other disease states and immunological phenotypes. In a later analysis, several top co-occurrence clusters were reported to appear linked to parvovirus B19, influenza, CMV and Epstein-Barr virus. In a later analysis, HLA-associated TCR beta chains showed more clonal expansion and lower generation probabilities than non-associated chains that were equally common. Sequencing depth was assumed to be roughly uniform across donors in the presence/absence analyses, though that assumption may not hold. According to a later genetic analysis, donors in an Asian-associated ancestry cluster had fewer N-insertions in productive TCRs than the roughly 700-donor mean. A few of the identified cytomegalovirus-associated TCR beta chains were confirmed in vitro to be specific for cytomegalovirus antigens. Correlated functional status among segregating V segments might be attributable to linkage disequilibrium, but an unknown experimental factor could not be ruled out. Across donors, most TCR sequences were observed very rarely, whereas some public TCRs were present in many individuals. In this cohort, only TCR beta chains were sequenced, and detectable features were limited by the absence of alpha or paired-chain data. In an earlier analysis of a few hundred of the donors, most TCR beta V segments were observed in productive rearrangements about 87% or about 30% of the time, broadly matching IMGT annotations. Assigning TCR associations to individual alleles was difficult when HLA alleles, especially DR and DQ, strongly co-occurred. In a later genetic analysis, a missense DCLRE1C variant was associated with V-gene and J-gene trimming of TCR beta chains, and the association was replicated in an independent cohort. In the study, some 160 TCR beta chains were listed as associated with cytomegalovirus. The only immune exposure information available for the cohort was CMV serostatus. The sequencing pipeline was judged likely to have produced a cluster of highly shared sequence variants as a technical artifact. A later analysis found that TCR association rates varied across HLA loci, with DRB1 alleles showing the most associated TCRs and HLA-C alleles the fewest. In both the original and validation cohorts, the classifier was reported to diagnose cytomegalovirus status with high specificity and sensitivity. Because HLA typing was missing for some donors at each locus, association tests included only the typed subset. Because counts were too low, about 18 rarely observed V segments, including chromosome 9 orphons, were excluded from the earlier analysis of roughly 580 of the donors. According to a later analysis, most CMV-associated TCR beta chains appeared to be HLA-restricted, and the HLA associations seemed to be driven largely by CMV exposure.

Libraries came from the immunoSEQ multiplex PCR assay. The multiplex PCR relied on a mix of 60 forward primers for TCR Vbeta segments and 13 reverse primers for TCR Jbeta segments. Amplification of the CDR3 region of rearranged TCR beta genes was performed with a multiplex PCR assay on genomic DNA. Amplified TCR beta libraries were sequenced as 87-base-pair reads on the Illumina HiSeq System. In the paper's pipeline: Across the 700 or so repertoires, a later analysis counted tens of millions of unique TCR beta chains, roughly 11 million of which were shared by at least two donors. Raw reads were error-corrected and collapsed into unique sequences by a nearest-neighbor algorithm in which closely related sequences were merged to remove PCR and sequencing errors. Alignment of CDR3 sequences to IMGT reference sequences was used to assign V, D and J gene segments. For a sequence to be retained, a match of at least six nucleotides to both a V gene segment and a J gene segment was required. A rearrangement counted as productive if the CDR3 had no stop codons and remained in frame with V and J, and every other rearrangement counted as non-productive. CDR3 was defined by IMGT convention, running from the second conserved V-encoded cysteine to the conserved J-encoded phenylalanine. Sequences without an unambiguous match to a single V gene segment were excluded from the earlier analysis of several hundred of the donors. An earlier analysis of just under 600 of the donors called V segments functional above 56.7% productive rearrangements and segregating when the between-donor standard deviation exceeded 5%. A statistical classification framework was developed to diagnose cytomegalovirus status using the catalog of TCR beta chain sequences. In a later analysis, V and J genes were assigned by comparing TCR nucleotide sequences against IMGT/GENE-DB human TR gene sequences. A later analysis assigned CDR3 sequences and most-parsimonious VDJ recombination scenarios with the TCRdist pipeline. In a later analysis, every TCR beta chain was defined by the combination of its CDR3 amino acid sequence and its V-gene family, and reads without a unique V-gene family were dropped. In a later analysis, some 600 highly shared, low-generation-probability nucleotide sequences were removed to address suspected cross-contamination and a sequencing artifact. A later analysis calculated a clonal expansion index for each public chain from normalized within-repertoire ranks of inferred template counts. A later analysis computed generation probabilities with a VDJ recombination model fitted to out-of-frame rearrangements, and checked the results against IGoR. In a later analysis, TCR-TCR, TCR-HLA and TCR-CMV co-occurrence was scored with hypergeometric tests, and a repertoire-size bias correction was applied to TCR pairs. In a later analysis, false discovery rates were estimated by permuting HLA or CMV assignments 20 times. A later analysis grouped co-occurring TCRs with DBSCAN, adding TCRdist sequence similarity when clustering within HLA-allele-positive subsets. Repertoires with fewer than 30,000 or more than 120,000 public chains were left out of co-occurrence clustering, as were about 5 repertoires with anomalous nucleotide sharing. TCRdb obtained this table from immuneACCESS and retained in-frame rearrangements with V and J assigned. These tables miss some clones; where compared with another copy, unresolved V genes account for less than half of the shortfall, and the remainder is unexplained. That table supplies the V and J calls and clone size; D and trimming were determined from the DNA. Here the sample has some 140,000 clones; over 60% occur a single time. Approximately 1.2% of the sample is taken by the ten largest.

In total, approximately 610 healthy bone marrow donors made up the cohort. Cohort members were all nominally healthy when sampled, although unrecorded immune exposures were likely present. The donor tested CMV seropositive and was one of the 289 seropositive cohort members. A peripheral blood sample was provided by each donor, and peripheral blood mononuclear cells were used for TCR beta sequencing. Genomic DNA was extracted from the blood cell samples with the Qiagen DNeasy Blood Extraction Kit. The V and J genes are TRBV2 and TRBJ1-3; a stretch of 7 junction bases matches TRBD1. The sequencing input was PBMCs. The TCR comes from a male donor in good health and CMV-seropositive. The CDR3 region has the sequence CAIQTGANSGNTIYF. In nucleotides, the sequence is TGTGCCATACAAACAGGGGCCAACTCTGGAAACACCATATATTTT.